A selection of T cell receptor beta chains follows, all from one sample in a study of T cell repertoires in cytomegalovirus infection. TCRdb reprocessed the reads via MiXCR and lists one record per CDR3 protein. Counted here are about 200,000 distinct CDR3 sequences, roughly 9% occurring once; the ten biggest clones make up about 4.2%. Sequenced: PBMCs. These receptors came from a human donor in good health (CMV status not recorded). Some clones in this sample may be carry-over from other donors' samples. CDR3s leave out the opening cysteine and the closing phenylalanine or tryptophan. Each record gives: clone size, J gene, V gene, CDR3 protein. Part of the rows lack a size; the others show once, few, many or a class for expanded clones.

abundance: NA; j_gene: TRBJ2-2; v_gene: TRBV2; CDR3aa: ASRPGSTGELF
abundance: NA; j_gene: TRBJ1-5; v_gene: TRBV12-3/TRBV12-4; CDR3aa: ASSGDTRNQPQH
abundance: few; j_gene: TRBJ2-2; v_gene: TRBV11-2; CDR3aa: ASSPIFTGELF
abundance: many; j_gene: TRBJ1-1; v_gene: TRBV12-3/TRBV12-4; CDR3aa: ASSPRPTLGTEAF
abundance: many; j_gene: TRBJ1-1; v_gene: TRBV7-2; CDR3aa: ASSLQDRMNTEAF
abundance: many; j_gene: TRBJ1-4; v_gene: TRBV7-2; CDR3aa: ASSQQSGQGEKLF
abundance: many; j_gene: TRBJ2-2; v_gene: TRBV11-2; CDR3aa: ASSPDRRELF
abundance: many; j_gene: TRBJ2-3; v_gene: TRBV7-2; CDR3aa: ASSLFAREGSGTQY
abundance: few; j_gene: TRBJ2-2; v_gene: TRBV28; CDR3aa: ASRVDRVTGELF
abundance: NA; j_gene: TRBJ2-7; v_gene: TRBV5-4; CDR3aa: ASSLAGPPYEQY
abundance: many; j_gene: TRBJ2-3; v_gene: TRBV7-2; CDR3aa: ASSFVGGHTDTQY
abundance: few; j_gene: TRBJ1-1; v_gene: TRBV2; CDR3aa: ATPRLGGADTEAF
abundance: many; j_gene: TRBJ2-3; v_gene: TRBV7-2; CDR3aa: ASSNTDTQY
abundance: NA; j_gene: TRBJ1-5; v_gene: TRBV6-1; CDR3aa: ASSDDRKISQPQH
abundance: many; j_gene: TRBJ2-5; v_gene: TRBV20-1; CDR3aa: SAQLAGGPQETQY
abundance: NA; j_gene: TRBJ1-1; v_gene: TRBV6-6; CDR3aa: ASSRRDFTEAF
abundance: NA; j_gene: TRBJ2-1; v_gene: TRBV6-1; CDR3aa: ASSEMRQGYNEQF
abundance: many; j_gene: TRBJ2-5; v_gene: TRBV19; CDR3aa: ASSDPGLAETQY
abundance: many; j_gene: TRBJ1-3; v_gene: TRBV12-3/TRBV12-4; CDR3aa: ASPSGNTIY
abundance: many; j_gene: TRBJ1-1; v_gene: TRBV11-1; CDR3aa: ASSLGPLTEAF
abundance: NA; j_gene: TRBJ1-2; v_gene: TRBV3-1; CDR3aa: ASSQADRADGYT
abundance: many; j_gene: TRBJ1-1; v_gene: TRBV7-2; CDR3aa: ASSHSQVNTEAF
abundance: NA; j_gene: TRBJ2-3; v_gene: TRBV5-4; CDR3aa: ASSPAAGETTDTQY
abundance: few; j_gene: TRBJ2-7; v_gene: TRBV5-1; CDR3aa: ASSPTRRYEQY
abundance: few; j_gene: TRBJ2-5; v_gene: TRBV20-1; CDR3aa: SARDLTSGQETQY
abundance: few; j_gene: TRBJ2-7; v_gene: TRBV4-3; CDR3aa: ASSQVAGTTNEQY
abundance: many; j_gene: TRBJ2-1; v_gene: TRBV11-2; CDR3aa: ASSLDRVGNEQF
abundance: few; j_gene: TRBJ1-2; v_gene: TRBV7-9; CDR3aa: ASSLSGYGYT
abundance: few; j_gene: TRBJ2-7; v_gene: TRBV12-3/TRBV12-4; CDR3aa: ASSGQGGISYEQY
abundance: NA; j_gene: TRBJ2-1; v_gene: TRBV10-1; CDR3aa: ASSKLVAGEQF
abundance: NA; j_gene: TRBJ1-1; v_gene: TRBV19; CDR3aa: ASTQLVGGKWAEAF
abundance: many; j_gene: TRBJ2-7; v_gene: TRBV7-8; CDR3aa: ASSLRVLAAYEQY
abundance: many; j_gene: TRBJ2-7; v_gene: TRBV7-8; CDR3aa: ASSLRGYEQY
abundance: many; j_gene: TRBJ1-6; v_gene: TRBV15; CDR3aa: ATSRDQQGNSPLH
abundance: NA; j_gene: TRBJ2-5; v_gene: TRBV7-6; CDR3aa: ASSLARPGGETQY
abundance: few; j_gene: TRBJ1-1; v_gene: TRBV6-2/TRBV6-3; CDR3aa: ASAQRGSLNTEAF
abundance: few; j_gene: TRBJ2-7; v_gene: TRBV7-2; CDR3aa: ASSLPPQGEQY
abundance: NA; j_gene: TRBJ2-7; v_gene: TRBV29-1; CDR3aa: SVGPRAGYEQY
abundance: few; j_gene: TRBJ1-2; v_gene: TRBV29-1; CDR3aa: SGGQGQGYGYT
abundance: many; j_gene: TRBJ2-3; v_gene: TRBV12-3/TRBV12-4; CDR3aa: ASSLAGFGDSVIRTQY
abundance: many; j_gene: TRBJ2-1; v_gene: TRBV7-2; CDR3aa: ASSWTGTIYNEQF
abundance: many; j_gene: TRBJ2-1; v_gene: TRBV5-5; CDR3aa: ASSLGLAGGNRLNEQF
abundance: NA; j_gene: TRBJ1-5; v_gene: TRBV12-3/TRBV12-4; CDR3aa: ASSAAGSRNQPQH
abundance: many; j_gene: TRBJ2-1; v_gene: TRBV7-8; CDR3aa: ASSLRNGGTSGINEQF
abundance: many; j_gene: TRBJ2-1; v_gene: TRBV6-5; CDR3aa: ASSYSRGTGSLNEQF
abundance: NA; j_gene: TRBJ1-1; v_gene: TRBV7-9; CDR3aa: ASSPMRGRTEAF
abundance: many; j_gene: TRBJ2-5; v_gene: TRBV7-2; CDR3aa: ASSLGEETQY
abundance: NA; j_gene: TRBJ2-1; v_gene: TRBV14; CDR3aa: ASSRKSGTDYNEQF
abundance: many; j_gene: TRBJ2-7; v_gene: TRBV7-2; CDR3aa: ASSPDRGQYEQY
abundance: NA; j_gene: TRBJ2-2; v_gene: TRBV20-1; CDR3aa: SARELVRVNTGELF
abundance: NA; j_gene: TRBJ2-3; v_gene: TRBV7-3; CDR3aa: ASSPTGGDTQY
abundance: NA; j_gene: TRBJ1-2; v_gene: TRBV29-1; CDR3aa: SVSDGLGAGYT
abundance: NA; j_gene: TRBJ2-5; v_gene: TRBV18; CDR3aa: ASSKLPGLDEETQY
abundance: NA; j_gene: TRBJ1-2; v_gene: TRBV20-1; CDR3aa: SARAGWNWGYT
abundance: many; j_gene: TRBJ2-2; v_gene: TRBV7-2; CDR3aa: ASSHKPTNTGELF
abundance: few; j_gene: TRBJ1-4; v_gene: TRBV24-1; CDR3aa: ATSDQRILNEKLF